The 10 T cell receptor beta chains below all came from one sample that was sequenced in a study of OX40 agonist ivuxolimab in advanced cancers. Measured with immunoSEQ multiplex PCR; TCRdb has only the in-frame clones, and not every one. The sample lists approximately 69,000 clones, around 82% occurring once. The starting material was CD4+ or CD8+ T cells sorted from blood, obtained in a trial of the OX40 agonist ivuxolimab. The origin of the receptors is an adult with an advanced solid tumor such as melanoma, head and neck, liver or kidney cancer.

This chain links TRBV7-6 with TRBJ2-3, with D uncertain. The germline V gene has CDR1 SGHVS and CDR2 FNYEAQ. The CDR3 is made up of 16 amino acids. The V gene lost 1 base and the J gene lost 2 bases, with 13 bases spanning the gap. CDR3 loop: CASSLGSSSLTDTQYF. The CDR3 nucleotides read TGTGCCAGCAGCTTAGGTTCGAGCTCCCTCACAGATACGCAGTATTTT.

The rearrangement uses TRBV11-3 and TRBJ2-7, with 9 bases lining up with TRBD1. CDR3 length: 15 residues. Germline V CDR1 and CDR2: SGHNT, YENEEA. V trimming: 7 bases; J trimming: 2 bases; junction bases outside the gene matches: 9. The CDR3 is CASNHRTGAAYEQYF. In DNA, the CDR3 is TGTGCCAGCAACCATCGGACAGGGGCGGCCTACGAGCAGTACTTC. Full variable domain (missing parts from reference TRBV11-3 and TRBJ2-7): EAGVVQSPRYKIIEKKQPVAFWCNPISGHNTLYWYLQNLGQGPELLIRYENEEAVDDSQLPKDRFSAERLKGVDSTLKIQPAELGDSAVYLCASNHRTGAAYEQYFGPGTRLTVT.

CDR3 sequence (DNA): TGTGCCAGCTCACCATGGGATACGCAGTATTTT. It codes for CASSPWDTQYF. The chain carries TRBV18 and TRBJ2-3, with unresolved D. V lost 2 bases and J lost 6, with 3 bases in between. The CDR3 covers 11 residues. Germline-derived CDR1 and CDR2 are KGHSH and LQKENI.

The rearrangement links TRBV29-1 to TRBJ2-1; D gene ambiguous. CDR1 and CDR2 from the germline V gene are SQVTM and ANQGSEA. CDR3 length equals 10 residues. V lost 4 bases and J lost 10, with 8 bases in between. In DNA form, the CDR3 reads TGCAGCGTTGGGGTCCTCGAGCAGTTCTTC. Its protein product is CSVGVLEQFF.

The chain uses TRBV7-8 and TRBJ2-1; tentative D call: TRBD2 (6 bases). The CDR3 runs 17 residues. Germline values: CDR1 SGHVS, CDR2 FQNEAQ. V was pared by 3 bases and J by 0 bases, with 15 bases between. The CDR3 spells CASSFSGRLFSYNEQFF. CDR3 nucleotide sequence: TGTGCCAGCAGCTTTAGCGGTAGACTGTTCTCCTACAATGAGCAGTTCTTC.

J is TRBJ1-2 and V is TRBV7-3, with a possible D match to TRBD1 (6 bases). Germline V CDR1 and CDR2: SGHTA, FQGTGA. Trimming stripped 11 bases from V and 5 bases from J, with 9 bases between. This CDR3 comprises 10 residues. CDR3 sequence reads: CAGQRYGYTF. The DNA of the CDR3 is TGTGCCGGACAGAGGTATGGCTACACCTTC. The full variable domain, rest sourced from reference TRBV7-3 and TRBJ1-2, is GAGVSQTPSNKVTEKGKYVELRCDPISGHTALYWYRQSLGQGPEFLIYFQGTGAADDSGLPNDRFFAVRPEGSVSTLKIQRTERGDSAVYLCAGQRYGYTFGSGTRLTVV.

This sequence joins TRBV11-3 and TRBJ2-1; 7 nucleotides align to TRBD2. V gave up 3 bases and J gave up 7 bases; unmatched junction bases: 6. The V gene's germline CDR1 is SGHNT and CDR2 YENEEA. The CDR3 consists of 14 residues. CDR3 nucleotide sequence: TGTGCCAGCAGCTTTGCGGGAGTTGGGAATGAGCAGTTCTTC. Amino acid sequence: CASSFAGVGNEQFF.

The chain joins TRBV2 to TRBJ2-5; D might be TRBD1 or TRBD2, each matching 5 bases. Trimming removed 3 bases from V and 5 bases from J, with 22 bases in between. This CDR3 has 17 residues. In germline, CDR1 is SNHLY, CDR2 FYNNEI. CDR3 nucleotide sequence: TGTGCCAGCAGTGATAGGAGGTTACAGGTCCCTAGGGAGACCCAGTACTTC. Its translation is CASSDRRLQVPRETQYF.

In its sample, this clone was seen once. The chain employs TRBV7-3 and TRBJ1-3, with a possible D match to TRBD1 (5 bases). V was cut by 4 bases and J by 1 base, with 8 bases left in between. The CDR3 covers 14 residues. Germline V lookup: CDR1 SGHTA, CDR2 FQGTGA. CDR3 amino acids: CASSSGGSGNTIYF. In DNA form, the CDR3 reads TGTGCCAGCAGCTCCGGGGGGTCTGGAAACACCATATATTTT.

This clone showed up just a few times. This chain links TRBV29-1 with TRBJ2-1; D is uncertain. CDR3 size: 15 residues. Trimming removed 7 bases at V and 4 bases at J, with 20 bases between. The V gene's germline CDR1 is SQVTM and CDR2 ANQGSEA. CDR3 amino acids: CSAQNRAIPYNEQFF. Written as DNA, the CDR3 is TGCAGCGCCCAGAACCGGGCCATACCTTACAATGAGCAGTTCTTC.